This T cell receptor beta chain emerged from a study of T cells in Graves' hyperthyroidism and ophthalmopathy. As for the study in general: Blood from the periphery was taken at initial diagnosis, before any treatment.

The hyperthyroidism patients had all been newly diagnosed, and their disease duration was under 2 months. Their ages ranged from 18 to 65 years. RNA transcripts served as the template for amplifying TCR beta CDR3 regions. HTBI primers were the set used in a first-round RT-PCR of the TCR CDR3. Each CDR3 protein gets one entry after TCRdb re-called the multiplex PCR reads with MiXCR. Among 600,000 to 750,000 distinct CDR3 sequences listed, around 16% were seen once. Regarding this clonotype: The antigen remains unidentified.

Findings of the study overall: A model built on 13 V-J features separated ophthalmopathy from stable hyperthyroidism.

The V segment lost 4 bases and the J segment 4 bases; nucleotides outside the gene matches: 5. This CDR3 is built from 15 residues. CDR1 and CDR2 from the germline V gene are SGHRS and YFSETQ. Input material: blood. V and J are TRBV5-1 and TRBJ2-2; 9 positions match TRBD1. The sequence derives from a man aged 50 to 59 with Graves' hyperthyroidism. CDR3 DNA sequence: TGCGCCAGCAGCCATGGGACAGGGCCCACCGGGGAGCTGTTTTTT. Protein product: CASSHGTGPTGELFF.